One and the same sample provided the 15 T cell receptor beta chains below, sequenced in a study of PD-1 blockade in classical Hodgkin lymphoma. Each patient relapsed following autologous stem cell transplantation, and prior brentuximab vedotin exposure differed. Libraries were prepared by immunoSEQ multiplex PCR; TCRdb keeps only in-frame clonotypes and omits some of them. This repertoire shows around 66,000 clones, 71% found once; its top ten account for 9% to 10%. The sample was peripheral blood mononuclear cells (PBMCs), taken before the second cycle of nivolumab. Source of these receptors: a human donor with classical Hodgkin lymphoma.

V is TRBV5-1 and J is TRBJ1-4, with TRBD1 identical over 8 bases. V was pared by 4 bases and J by 8 bases, with 7 bases of the junction left unmatched. The CDR3 is 14 amino acids. Germline-derived CDR1 and CDR2 are SGHRS and YFSETQ. The DNA for the CDR3 is TGCGCCAGCAGCGTGCAGGGGGCTGGGGAAAAACTGTTTTTT. Encoded protein: CASSVQGAGEKLFF. The variable domain in full, with the rest retrieved from reference TRBV5-1 and TRBJ1-4, is KAGVTQTPRYLIKTRGQQVTLSCSPISGHRSVSWYQQTPGQGLQFLFEYFSETQRNKGNFPGRFSGRQFSNSRSEMNVSTLELGDSALYLCASSVQGAGEKLFFGSGTQLSVL.

The chain joins TRBV7-3 to TRBJ2-3; D might be TRBD1 (6 bases). V lost 5 bases and J lost 5, with 8 bases in between. CDR3 length: 12 amino acids. The germline gives CDR1 SGHTA, CDR2 FQGTGA. CDR3 sequence (DNA): TGTGCCAGCAGCAGGGGACAAGATACGCAGTATTTT. Its protein product is CASSRGQDTQYF.

By its share, this clone is medium-sized. This chain joins TRBV6-1 and TRBJ1-5, with D tentatively TRBD1 (6 bases). Trimming took off 7 bases at V and 4 bases at J, with 14 bases between the two ends. Germline CDR1 and CDR2: MNHNS and SASEGT. The CDR3 has 14 amino acids. The CDR3 DNA reads TGTGCCAGCACCCTAGCCAGGGGAAATCAGCCCCAGCATTTT. Its protein is CASTLARGNQPQHF.

The chain joins TRBV5-1 to TRBJ2-1; perhaps TRBD2 as D (6 bases). Deletions cut 2 bases from V and 6 bases from J, with 12 bases between. Germline V gives CDR1 SGHRS, CDR2 YFSETQ. CDR3 length: 14 residues. CDR3 in amino acids: CASSFGGTSNEQFF. In nucleotides, the CDR3 is TGCGCCAGCAGCTTTGGCGGGACCTCCAATGAGCAGTTCTTC.

This clone was seen ten or more times. The chain employs TRBV28 and TRBJ1-5; D call uncertain. The CDR3 sequence is 14 residues long. CDR1 and CDR2 from the germline V gene are MDHEN and SYDVKM. V was shortened by 6 bases and J by 0 bases, with 9 bases between the two germline ends. The CDR3 region is CASSTTPSNQPQHF. CDR3 DNA sequence: TGTGCCAGCAGCACCACCCCTAGCAATCAGCCCCAGCATTTT.

The chain joins TRBV6-5 to TRBJ2-1, with D unclear. This CDR3 is built from 13 residues. The germline V gene has CDR1 MNHEY and CDR2 SVGAGI. The V end was cut by 0 bases, the J end by 10 bases, with 10 bases between. The CDR3 sequence is CASSYSSAAEQFF. In nucleotides, the CDR3 is TGTGCCAGCAGTTACTCGAGCGCGGCGGAGCAGTTCTTC.

V and J are TRBV15 and TRBJ1-6; D perhaps matches TRBD1 (5 bases). Trimming took off 0 bases at V and 10 bases at J, with 16 bases between the two ends. This CDR3 has 16 residues. The germline CDR1 and CDR2 sequences are LNHNV and YYDKDF (reference sequence). CDR3 DNA sequence: TGTGCCACCAGCAGAGACCGAATGGGGACGGGCTCACCCCTCCACTTT. Residues: CATSRDRMGTGSPLHF.

The rearrangement links TRBV5-1 to TRBJ2-7; D may be TRBD1 (6 bases). This CDR3 region has 14 residues. V was shortened by 0 bases and J by 5 bases, with 12 bases between the two germline ends. The germline V gene has CDR1 SGHRS and CDR2 YFSETQ. In DNA form, the CDR3 reads TGCGCCAGCAGCTTGGCAGGGGTGAAAGACGAGCAGTACTTC. It codes for CASSLAGVKDEQYF.

This rearrangement joins TRBV7-2 to TRBJ1-2, with 7 bases that match TRBD1. J was trimmed by 4 bases and V by 5 bases; bases with no gene match: 4. The V gene's germline CDR1 is SGHTA and CDR2 FQGNSA. The CDR3 has 13 residues. The CDR3 nucleotides are TGTGCCAGCAGCGACCGACAGGGCTATGGCTACACCTTC. Encoded protein: CASSDRQGYGYTF.

The rearrangement joins TRBV29-1 to TRBJ2-2; 8 bases match TRBD2. V gave up 6 bases and J gave up 4 bases; unmatched junction bases: 7. This CDR3 has 14 amino acids. Germline V lookup: CDR1 SQVTM, CDR2 ANQGSEA. DNA for the CDR3: TGCAGCGTCTTGGGGCTAGCGGGCACCGGGGAGCTGTTTTTT. Its translation is CSVLGLAGTGELFF.

CDR3: CASSLMRTSTDTQYF. CDR3 bases: TGTGCCAGCAGCTTAATGAGAACTAGCACAGATACGCAGTATTTT. This chain joins TRBV7-3 and TRBJ2-3; D remains ambiguous. CDR3 length: 15 amino acids. Per the germline V gene, CDR1 is SGHTA and CDR2 is FQGTGA. V gave up 1 base and J gave up 0 bases, with 8 bases separating them. Full variable domain (missing parts from reference TRBV7-3 and TRBJ2-3): GAGVSQTPSNKVTEKGKYVELRCDPISGHTALYWYRQSLGQGPEFLIYFQGTGAADDSGLPNDRFFAVRPEGSVSTLKIQRTERGDSAVYLCASSLMRTSTDTQYFGPGTRLTVL.

The genes are TRBV19 and TRBJ1-2; possibly TRBD1 for D (6 bases). V was clipped by 6 bases and J by 8 bases, with 16 bases between them. The CDR3 covers 13 residues. Germline CDR1 is LNHDA and CDR2 is SQIVND (reference sequence). CDR3 sequence reads: CASSPEGEWGYTF. The CDR3 nucleotides read TGTGCCAGTAGCCCCGAGGGGGAATGGGGCTACACCTTC. Variable domain in full (rest from reference TRBV19 and TRBJ1-2): DGGITQSPKYLFRKEGQNVTLSCEQNLNHDAMYWYRQDPGQGLRLIYYSQIVNDFQKGDIAEGYSVSREKKESFPLTVTSAQKNPTAFYLCASSPEGEWGYTFGSGTRLTVV.

The CDR3 loop is CASSFDRGQYEQFF. CDR3 nucleotide sequence: TGTGCCAGCAGTTTCGACAGGGGGCAGTATGAGCAGTTCTTC. The chain recombines TRBV2 with TRBJ2-1, with 10 nucleotides matching TRBD1. V dropped 5 bases and J dropped 8; count of bases not matched to a gene: 6. This CDR3 has 14 amino acids. Germline V gives CDR1 SNHLY, CDR2 FYNNEI. Supplemented by reference TRBV2 and TRBJ2-1, the full variable domain reads EPEVTQTPSHQVTQMGQEVILRCVPISNHLYFYWYRQILGQKVEFLVSFYNNEISEKSEIFDDQFSVERPDGSNFTLKIRSTKLEDSAMYFCASSFDRGQYEQFFGPGTRLTVL.

The chain uses TRBV19 and TRBJ2-3; no firm D call. CDR1 and CDR2 from the germline V gene are LNHDA and SQIVND (reference sequence). The CDR3 has 13 amino acids. V was trimmed by 10 bases and J by 2 bases, leaving 13 bases between them. The CDR3 nucleotides read TGTGCCACCCAGCAGCTACCCACAGATACGCAGTATTTT. It yields the protein CATQQLPTDTQYF.

This sequence joins TRBV5-1 and TRBJ2-5; D remains ambiguous. V was trimmed by 4 bases and J by 9 bases, leaving 16 bases between them. The CDR3 has 13 amino acids. The V gene's germline CDR1 is SGHRS and CDR2 YFSETQ. CDR3 in DNA: TGCGCCAGCAGCGAAAGCACCCTGAGTTCCCAGTACTTC. Amino acids: CASSESTLSSQYF.